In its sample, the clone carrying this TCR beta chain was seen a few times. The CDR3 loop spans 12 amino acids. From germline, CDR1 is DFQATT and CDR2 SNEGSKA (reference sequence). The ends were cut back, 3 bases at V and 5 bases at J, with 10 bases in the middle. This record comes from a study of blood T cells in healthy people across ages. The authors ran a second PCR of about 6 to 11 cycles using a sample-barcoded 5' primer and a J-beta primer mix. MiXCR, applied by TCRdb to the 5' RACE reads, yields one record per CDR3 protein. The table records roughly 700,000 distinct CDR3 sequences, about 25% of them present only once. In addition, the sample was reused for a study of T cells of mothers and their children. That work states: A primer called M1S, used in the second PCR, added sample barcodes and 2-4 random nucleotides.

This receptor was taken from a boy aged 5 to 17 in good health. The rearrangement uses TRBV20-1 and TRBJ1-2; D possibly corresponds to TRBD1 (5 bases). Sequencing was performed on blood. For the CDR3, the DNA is TGCAGTGCTAGTCCCGGGACTTATGGCTACACCTTC. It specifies CSASPGTYGYTF.